This T cell receptor (beta chain) was identified during a study of technical replicates of blood from several donors (dated by TCRdb to about 2017). The library was obtained by the immunoSEQ multiplex PCR assay. TCRdb holds this immuneACCESS table with in-frame rearrangements only. Some clones are missing; in checked studies, unresolved V genes explain under half, and the rest has no known cause. The sample table contains around 80,000 clones; only one count was recorded for just under 95% of them. The ten largest clones represent under 0.5% of the sample. A note on this clone: The antigen this receptor binds is unknown. No much larger clonotype is one base removed from it; base qualities were not supplied.

The origin of this receptor is a human donor in good health. The sequenced sample consisted of T cells isolated from PBMCs.

CDR3 sequence: CASSSPLAPDTQYF. The sequence in DNA is TGTGCCAGCAGTAGCCCCCTAGCACCAGATACGCAGTATTTT. The rearrangement combines TRBV6-5 with TRBJ2-3; a tentative D match to TRBD2 spans 5 bases. For CDR1 and CDR2, the germline V gene lists MNHEY and SVGAGI. The CDR3, cysteine through phenylalanine, is 14 amino acids long. Only the CDR3 region is kept as DNA, spanning 42 bases read in frame from base 1. V is reduced by 5 bases and J by 4 bases, leaving a spacing of 13 bases between them.